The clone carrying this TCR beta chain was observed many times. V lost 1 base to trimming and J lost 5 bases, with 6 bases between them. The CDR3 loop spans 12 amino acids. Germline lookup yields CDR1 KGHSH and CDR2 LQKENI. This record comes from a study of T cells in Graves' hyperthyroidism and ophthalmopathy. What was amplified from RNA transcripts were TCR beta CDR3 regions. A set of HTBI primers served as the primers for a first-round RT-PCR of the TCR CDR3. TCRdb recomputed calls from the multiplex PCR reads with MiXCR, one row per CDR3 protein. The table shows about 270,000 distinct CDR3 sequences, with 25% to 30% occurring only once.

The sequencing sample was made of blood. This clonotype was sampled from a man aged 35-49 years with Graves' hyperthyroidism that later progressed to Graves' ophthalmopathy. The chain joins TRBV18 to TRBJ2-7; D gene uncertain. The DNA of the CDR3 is TGTGCCAGCTCACCACGGATTGACGAGCAGTACTTC. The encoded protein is CASSPRIDEQYF. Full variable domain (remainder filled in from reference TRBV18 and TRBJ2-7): NAGVMQNPRHLVRRRGQEARLRCSPMKGHSHVYWYRQLPEEGLKFMVYLQKENIIDESGMPKERFSAEFPKEGPSILRIQQVVRGDSAAYFCASSPRIDEQYFGPGTRLTVT.